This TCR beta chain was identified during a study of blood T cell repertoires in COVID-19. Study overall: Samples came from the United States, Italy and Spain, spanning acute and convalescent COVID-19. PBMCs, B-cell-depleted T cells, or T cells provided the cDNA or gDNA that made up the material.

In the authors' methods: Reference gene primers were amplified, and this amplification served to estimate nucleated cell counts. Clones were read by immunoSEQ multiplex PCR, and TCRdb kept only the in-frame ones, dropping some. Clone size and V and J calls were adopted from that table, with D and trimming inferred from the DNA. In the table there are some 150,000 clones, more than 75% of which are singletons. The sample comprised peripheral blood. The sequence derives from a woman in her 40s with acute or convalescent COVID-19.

CDR3 residues: CASSPGGPATGELFF. The CDR3 coding sequence is TGTGCCAGCAGCCCAGGTGGGCCCGCCACCGGGGAGCTGTTTTTT. This chain links TRBV7-3 with TRBJ2-2; D is uncertain. CDR3 size: 15 residues. Germline values: CDR1 SGHTA, CDR2 FQGTGA. V lost 5 bases and J 4 bases, leaving 14 bases between the germline ends.